The 32 T cell receptor beta chains below were found in one sample sequenced in a study of early T cells in non-severe SARS-CoV-2 infection. One entry per CDR3 protein results from TCRdb running MiXCR on the 5' RACE reads. The sample holds 40,000 to 55,000 distinct CDR3 sequences, under 4.5% seen once. Sequenced material: whole blood. Every receptor here comes from an adult who was a healthcare worker with PCR-confirmed SARS-CoV-2 infection or an uninfected control (not recorded which).

The table lists this clonotype with many counts. One end of the junction does not line up with germline, which may come from a read error. The chain couples TRBV19 to TRBJ2-5, with TRBD1 matching over 8 bases. The CDR3 covers 15 residues. Germline loops: CDR1 LNHDA, CDR2 SQIVND (reference sequence). As DNA, the CDR3 is TGTGCCAGCAGTATGGGGACAGGAGGACGCGAGACCCAGTACTTC. It codes for CASSMGTGGRETQYF.

This clonotype was seen at least ten times. The chain employs TRBV29-1 and TRBJ2-5, with D unclear. The germline CDR1 and CDR2 sequences are SQVTM and ANQGSEA. CDR3 length equals 18 residues. The V end lost 0 bases, the J end lost 0 bases, and 20 bases lay between the germline ends. The CDR3 DNA reads TGCAGCGTTGAAGAAAAAGACCCGTCAGCGTGGTACCAAGAGACCCAGTACTTC. Residues: CSVEEKDPSAWYQETQYF.

Many counts were recorded for this clonotype. The chain joins TRBV2 to TRBJ1-4; no reliable D call. CDR1 and CDR2 (germline): SNHLY, FYNNEI. Trimming pared 6 bases from V and 0 bases from J, leaving 5 bases between. The CDR3 runs 13 residues. The CDR3 DNA sequence: TGTGCCAGCAGGAGTGCAACTAATGAAAAACTGTTTTTT. Protein product: CASRSATNEKLFF.

The rearrangement links TRBV11-2 to TRBJ2-6; maybe TRBD1 (5 bases). CDR1 is SGHAT, CDR2 FQNNGV, per germline. There are 15 residues in the CDR3. V gave up 2 bases and J gave up 4 bases, with 9 bases separating them. The CDR3 sequence: CASSLRGAGANVLTF. For the CDR3, the DNA is TGTGCCAGCAGCTTAAGGGGCGCCGGGGCCAACGTCCTGACTTTC.

Many counts were recorded for this clonotype. The chain uses TRBV11-3 and TRBJ1-1; D remains ambiguous. The germline V and J ends were trimmed by 3 bases and 3 bases, with 8 bases remaining between them. Germline assignment: CDR1 SGHNT and CDR2 YENEEA. This CDR3 region has 13 residues. The CDR3 here is CASSLSQDTEAFF. CDR3 nucleotide sequence: TGTGCCAGCAGCTTGTCGCAGGACACTGAAGCTTTCTTT.

This clonotype showed up many times. The V and J genes are TRBV20-1 and TRBJ2-1, with 8 positions matching TRBD2. The CDR3 extends over 13 amino acids. Germline V lookup: CDR1 DFQATT, CDR2 SNEGSKA (reference sequence). The trim removed 6 bases at V and 3 bases at J, leaving 4 bases unmatched. The CDR3 is CSARRGVYNEQFF. The DNA for the CDR3 is TGCAGTGCGAGGCGGGGGGTCTACAATGAGCAGTTCTTC.

The chain couples TRBV12-3 or TRBV12-4 to TRBJ2-7; TRBD1 aligns across 9 bases. Losses at the gene ends were 6 bases for V and 6 bases for J; bases not matched to a gene: 6. This CDR3 comprises 13 residues. This chain's CDR3 is CASSPGQGFEQYF. The CDR3 region has the DNA TGTGCCAGCAGCCCGGGACAGGGTTTCGAGCAGTACTTC.

This clonotype was seen only a few times. Relative to the germline gene, one junction end is altered; a read error may explain this. The chain is built from TRBV7-3 and TRBJ1-1; TRBD1 agrees at 7 bases. CDR3 length equals 13 residues. The V gene's germline CDR1 is SGHTA and CDR2 FQGTGA. CDR3 protein: CASSLTGNTEVFF. DNA for the CDR3: TGTGCCAGCAGCTTGACAGGGAACACTGAAGTTTTCTTT.

This clonotype occurred many times. Here the CDR3 DNA reads TGTGCCAGCAGCATAACTAGCGGGAACCCACGGCAGTTCTTC. Translated: CASSITSGNPRQFF. This sequence joins TRBV7-9 and TRBJ2-1; 10 positions match TRBD2. The CDR3 totals 14 residues. The V segment lost 5 bases and the J segment 12 bases; nucleotides outside the gene matches: 10. Germline V gives CDR1 SEHNR, CDR2 FQNEAQ (reference sequence).

This clonotype showed up many times. This chain uses TRBV20-1 with TRBJ2-5; 12 positions match TRBD2. The V gene's germline CDR1 is DFQATT and CDR2 SNEGSKA (reference sequence). The CDR3 spans 15 residues. Trimming took 2 bases from V and 3 from J; bases not matched to a gene: 4. For the CDR3, the DNA is TGCAGTGCTAGATCTAGCGGGAGGGCCGAAGAGACCCAGTACTTC. It yields the protein CSARSSGRAEETQYF.

Ten or more counts support this clonotype. The chain uses TRBV9 and TRBJ2-7; no clear D gene. Trimming cost V 1 base and J 4 bases, with 12 bases left between them. There are 14 residues in the CDR3. CDR1 is SGDLS and CDR2 is YYNGEE in the germline V gene. In DNA form, the CDR3 reads TGTGCCAGCAGCGTAAGTGGTACATCATACGAGCAGTACTTC. Translation gives CASSVSGTSYEQYF.

This clonotype was recorded at least ten times. Here the CDR3 DNA reads TGTGCCAGCCTAAGCCAGCGGGGGTCAAAGTTAGAGACCCAGTACTTC. This encodes CASLSQRGSKLETQYF. The chain uses TRBV7-8 and TRBJ2-5; the match to TRBD2 covers 8 bases. The V and J ends lost 8 bases and 4 bases, in that order; junction bases with no gene match: 15. This CDR3 has 16 residues. Germline CDR1 SGHVS, CDR2 FQNEAQ.

This clonotype was picked up many times. The chain links TRBV20-1 to TRBJ2-7, with TRBD2 matching over 7 bases. Germline V gene data show CDR1 as DFQATT and CDR2 as SNEGSKA (reference sequence). This CDR3 region has 14 residues. Unmatched junction bases numbered 6, after V lost 2 bases and J lost 2 bases. In DNA form, the CDR3 reads TGCAGTGCTAGATCGGTAGCGGGCGCCTACGAGCAGTACTTC. Amino acid sequence: CSARSVAGAYEQYF.

Ten or more counts support this clonotype. The chain uses TRBV3-1 and TRBJ1-3; D possibly corresponds to TRBD1 (6 bases). V was trimmed by 0 bases and J by 4 bases, leaving 16 bases between them. The CDR3 sequence is 17 residues long. The germline CDR1 and CDR2 sequences are LGHDT and YNNKEL (reference sequence). This CDR3 reads CASSQDRLGAHGNTIYF. Written as DNA, the CDR3 is TGTGCCAGCAGCCAAGATCGTTTGGGGGCGCACGGAAACACCATATATTTT.

This clonotype was recorded at least ten times. V is TRBV28 and J is TRBJ2-7; D is undetermined. The CDR3 spans 12 residues. Trimming removed 3 bases at V and 3 bases at J, with 6 bases between. Germline-derived CDR1 and CDR2 are MDHEN and SYDVKM. For the CDR3, the DNA is TGTGCCAGCAGTTTCCCGAACTACGAGCAGTACTTC. It yields the protein CASSFPNYEQYF. Full variable domain (outside the CDR3, taken from reference TRBV28 and TRBJ2-7): DVKVTQSSRYLVKRTGEKVFLECVQDMDHENMFWYRQDPGLGLRLIYFSYDVKMKEKGDIPEGYSVSREKKERFSLILESASTNQTSMYLCASSFPNYEQYFGPGTRLTVT.

This rearrangement joins TRBV6-2 or TRBV6-3 to TRBJ2-3; TRBD1 is a possible D gene (6 bases). The V and J ends lost 0 bases and 4 bases respectively, with 8 bases between them. The CDR3 has 14 amino acids. Germline-derived CDR1 and CDR2 are MNHEY and SVGEGT. The CDR3 sequence is CASSYSTGSDTQYF. DNA of the CDR3: TGTGCCAGCAGTTACTCCACAGGGTCAGATACGCAGTATTTT.

The chain links TRBV27 to TRBJ2-7; D is possibly TRBD1 (6 bases). CDR1 and CDR2 from the germline V gene are MNHEY and SMNVEV (reference sequence). This CDR3 spans 13 amino acids. V was pared by 5 bases and J by 0 bases, with 8 bases between. As DNA, the CDR3 is TGTGCCAGCAGTCTCAGGGGCTCCTACGAGCAGTACTTC. Translating it yields CASSLRGSYEQYF.

In regard to this clonotype: The DNA is omitted, as the CDR3 cannot be located on it reliably, and the CDR3 follows TCRdb's listing. V and J are TRBV27 and TRBJ2-7; TRBD1, the table's D call, was not compared with the DNA. The CDR3 has 14 amino acids, counting both end residues. Germline CDR1 reads MNHEY; CDR2 reads SMNVEV (reference sequence). The CDR3 region is CASSFGPGAYEQYF.

Ten or more counts support this clonotype. The chain recombines TRBV13 with TRBJ2-3; D is perhaps TRBD2 (5 bases). Germline V lookup: CDR1 PRHDT, CDR2 FYEKMQ (reference sequence). This CDR3 is 16 amino acids long. Trimming took off 1 base at V and 3 bases at J, with 14 bases between the two ends. CDR3: CASSLAGERRTDTQYF. As DNA, the CDR3 is TGTGCCAGCAGCTTAGCTGGGGAGCGGAGAACAGATACGCAGTATTTT.

The table lists this clonotype with many counts. CDR3: CSAGRDEQFF. CDR3 coding DNA: TGCAGCGCAGGGCGCGATGAGCAGTTCTTC. This chain joins TRBV29-1 and TRBJ2-1, with a possible D match to TRBD1 (5 bases). V was cut by 7 bases and J by 8 bases, with 9 bases left in between. The CDR3 has 10 amino acids. Germline V gene data show CDR1 as SQVTM and CDR2 as ANQGSEA.

This clonotype showed up just a few times. V gene TRBV13 combines with J gene TRBJ2-1; tentatively, D is TRBD2 (6 bases). Germline loops: CDR1 PRHDT, CDR2 FYEKMQ (reference sequence). The CDR3 is made up of 14 amino acids. V was clipped by 4 bases and J by 8 bases, with 15 bases between them. DNA of the CDR3: TGTGCCAGCAGCTCTTACGGGAGATGGGATGAGCAGTTCTTC. Translated: CASSSYGRWDEQFF.

This clonotype showed up many times. The chain joins TRBV3-1 to TRBJ2-7; a possible D gene is TRBD2 (6 bases). Looked up from germline, CDR1 is LGHDT and CDR2 is YNNKEL (reference sequence). V lost 4 bases and J lost 2, with 15 bases in between. This CDR3 is 15 amino acids long. The CDR3 reads CASSPSWRVPYEQYF. In DNA form, the CDR3 reads TGTGCCAGCAGCCCCTCATGGAGGGTACCCTACGAGCAGTACTTC.

This clonotype was observed many times. The CDR3 reads CASSWTGQTEAFF. The CDR3 region has the DNA TGTGCCAGCAGCTGGACAGGACAAACTGAAGCTTTCTTT. The rearrangement links TRBV5-5 to TRBJ1-1; 7 bases fit TRBD1. The CDR3 runs 13 residues. V dropped 3 bases and J dropped 5; count of bases not matched to a gene: 4. Germline V gene sequence: CDR1 SGHKS, CDR2 YYEKEE (reference sequence).

This clonotype was counted many times. The chain links TRBV5-8 to TRBJ2-7, with TRBD1 identical over 8 bases. This CDR3 is 14 amino acids long. The V segment lost 2 bases and the J segment 5 bases; nucleotides outside the gene matches: 6. Germline assignment: CDR1 SGHTS and CDR2 YDEGEE. Here the CDR3 DNA reads TGTGCCAGCAGCTTACCCGGACAGGGCCACGAGCAGTACTTC. This translates into CASSLPGQGHEQYF.

The table lists this clonotype with many counts. The chain carries TRBV30 and TRBJ1-1; unclear D gene. With 2 bases removed from V and 7 bases from J, the gap between germline ends came to 8 bases. The germline V gene has CDR1 GTSNPN and CDR2 SVGIG (reference sequence). The CDR3 consists of 11 residues. CDR3 in DNA: TGTGCCTGGAGTCGGGATCTTGAAGCTTTCTTT. Its protein product is CAWSRDLEAFF.

There are many counts of this clonotype. This chain links TRBV2 with TRBJ1-4; 7 bases match TRBD1. The CDR3 length is 14 residues. V gave up 5 bases and J gave up 8 bases; unmatched junction bases: 8. Germline CDR1 SNHLY, CDR2 FYNNEI. Written as DNA, the CDR3 is TGTGCCAGCAGTAGACAGGGAGTAAACGAAAAACTGTTTTTT. Encoded protein: CASSRQGVNEKLFF. The full variable domain, in which reference TRBV2 and TRBJ1-4 provide the parts outside the CDR3, is EPEVTQTPSHQVTQMGQEVILRCVPISNHLYFYWYRQILGQKVEFLVSFYNNEISEKSEIFDDQFSVERPDGSNFTLKIRSTKLEDSAMYFCASSRQGVNEKLFFGSGTQLSVL.

This clonotype was seen many times. The chain couples TRBV3-1 to TRBJ2-3, with 10 nucleotides matching TRBD1. Trimming removed 1 base from V and 6 bases from J; junction bases left unmatched: 4. The CDR3 covers 15 residues. The germline CDR1 and CDR2 sequences are LGHDT and YNNKEL (reference sequence). CDR3 sequence reads: CASSQGQGASDTQYF. The CDR3 DNA sequence: TGTGCCAGCAGCCAAGGACAGGGGGCGAGTGATACGCAGTATTTT.

In its sample, this clonotype was seen a few times. This chain uses TRBV3-1 with TRBJ2-4, with D perhaps TRBD2 (5 bases). The V gene lost 1 base and the J gene lost 2 bases, with 9 bases spanning the gap. The V gene's germline CDR1 is LGHDT and CDR2 YNNKEL (reference sequence). This CDR3 has 15 amino acids. The CDR3 nucleotides are TGTGCCAGCAGCCAAGTAGAGGGCACCAAAAACATTCAGTACTTC. This translates into CASSQVEGTKNIQYF.

Ten or more counts support this clonotype. The chain employs TRBV30 and TRBJ1-2; D is unresolved. V lost 3 bases to trimming and J lost 4 bases, with 15 bases between them. The CDR3 runs to 14 residues. Germline V lookup: CDR1 GTSNPN, CDR2 SVGIG (reference sequence). The CDR3 region is CAWSLGEKIYGYTF. In DNA form, the CDR3 reads TGTGCCTGGAGCCTGGGCGAGAAGATCTATGGCTACACCTTC.

This clonotype was counted at least ten times. The CDR3 loop reads CASSHRGLAGGYNEQFF. CDR3 nucleotides: TGTGCCAGCAGCCACCGAGGACTAGCGGGGGGCTACAATGAGCAGTTCTTC. The rearrangement joins TRBV3-1 to TRBJ2-1; 14 bases align to TRBD2. The V and J ends lost 3 bases and 3 bases, in that order; junction bases with no gene match: 4. Germline loops: CDR1 LGHDT, CDR2 YNNKEL (reference sequence). This CDR3 is built from 17 residues.

This clonotype was counted many times. V gene TRBV19 combines with J gene TRBJ2-2, with D tentatively TRBD1 or TRBD2 (5 bases each). With 7 bases removed from V and 7 bases from J, the gap between germline ends came to 13 bases. The germline V gene has CDR1 LNHDA and CDR2 SQIVND (reference sequence). This CDR3 comprises 13 residues. CDR3 nucleotides: TGTGCCAGTAACCGGGACCCTATCGGGGAGCTGTTTTTT. Its translation is CASNRDPIGELFF.

This clonotype was picked up many times. The rearrangement links TRBV5-1 to TRBJ2-7; perhaps D is TRBD1 or TRBD2 (5 bases each). Looked up from germline, CDR1 is SGHRS and CDR2 is YFSETQ. The CDR3 is made up of 14 amino acids. Trimming cost V 4 bases and J 5 bases, with 16 bases left between them. CDR3 DNA sequence: TGCGCCAGCAGCGAAATAGGGACCCTCGACGAGCAGTACTTC. This gives the protein CASSEIGTLDEQYF.